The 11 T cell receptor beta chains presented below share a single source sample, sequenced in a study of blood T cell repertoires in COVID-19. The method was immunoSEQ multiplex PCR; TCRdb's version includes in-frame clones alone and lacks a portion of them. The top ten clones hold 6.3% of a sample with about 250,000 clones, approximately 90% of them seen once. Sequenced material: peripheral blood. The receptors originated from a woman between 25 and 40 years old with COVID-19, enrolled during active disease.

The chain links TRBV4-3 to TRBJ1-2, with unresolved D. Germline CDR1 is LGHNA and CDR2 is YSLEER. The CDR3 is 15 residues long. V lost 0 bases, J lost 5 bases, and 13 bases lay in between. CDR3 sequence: CASSQETPLWYGYTF. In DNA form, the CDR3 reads TGCGCCAGCAGCCAAGAAACACCCCTGTGGTATGGCTACACCTTC.

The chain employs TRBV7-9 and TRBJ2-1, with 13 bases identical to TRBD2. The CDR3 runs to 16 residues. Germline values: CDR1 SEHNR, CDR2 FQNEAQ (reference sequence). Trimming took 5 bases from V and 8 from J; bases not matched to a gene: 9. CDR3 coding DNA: TGTGCCAGCAGCGGACCGACTAGCGGGAGGATAGATGAGCAGTTCTTC. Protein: CASSGPTSGRIDEQFF.

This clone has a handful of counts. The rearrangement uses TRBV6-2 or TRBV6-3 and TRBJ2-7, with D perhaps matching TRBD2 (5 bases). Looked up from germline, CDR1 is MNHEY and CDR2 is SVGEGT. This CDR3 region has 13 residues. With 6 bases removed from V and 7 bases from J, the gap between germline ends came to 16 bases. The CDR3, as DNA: TGTGCCAGCAGCCCCAACGAGACGGGGGAGCAGTACGTC. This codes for CASSPNETGEQYV.

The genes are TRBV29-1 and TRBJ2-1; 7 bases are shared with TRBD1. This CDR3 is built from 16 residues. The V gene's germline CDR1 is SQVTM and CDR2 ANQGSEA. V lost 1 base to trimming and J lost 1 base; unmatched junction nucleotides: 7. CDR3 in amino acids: CSVEGGQSRSYNEQFF. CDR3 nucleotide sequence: TGCAGCGTTGAAGGGGGACAGAGTCGATCCTACAATGAGCAGTTCTTC.

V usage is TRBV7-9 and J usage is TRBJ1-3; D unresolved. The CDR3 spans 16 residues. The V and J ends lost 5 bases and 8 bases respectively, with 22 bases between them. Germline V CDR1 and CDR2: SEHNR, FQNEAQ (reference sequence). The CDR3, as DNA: TGTGCCAGCAGCCCCCACGGATTCTTGAGGAGAGACACCATATATTTT. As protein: CASSPHGFLRRDTIYF. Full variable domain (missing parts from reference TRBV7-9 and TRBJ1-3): DTGVSQNPRHKITKRGQNVTFRCDPISEHNRLYWYRQTLGQGPEFLTYFQNEAQLEKSRLLSDRFSAERPKGSFSTLEIQRTEQGDSAMYLCASSPHGFLRRDTIYFGEGSWLTVV.

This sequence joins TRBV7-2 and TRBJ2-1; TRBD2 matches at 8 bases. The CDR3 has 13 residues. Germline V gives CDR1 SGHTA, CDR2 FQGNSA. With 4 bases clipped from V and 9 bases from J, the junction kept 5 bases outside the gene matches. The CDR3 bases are TGTGCCAGCAGCTCGGGGGGGGCGGGTGAGCAGTTCTTC. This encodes CASSSGGAGEQFF.

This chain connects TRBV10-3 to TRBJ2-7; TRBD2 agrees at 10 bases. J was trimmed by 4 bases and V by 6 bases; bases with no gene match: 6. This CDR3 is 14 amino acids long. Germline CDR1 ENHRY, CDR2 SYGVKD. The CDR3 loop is CAISLSGGAYEQYF. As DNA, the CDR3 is TGTGCCATCAGCCTCAGCGGGGGGGCGTACGAGCAGTACTTC.

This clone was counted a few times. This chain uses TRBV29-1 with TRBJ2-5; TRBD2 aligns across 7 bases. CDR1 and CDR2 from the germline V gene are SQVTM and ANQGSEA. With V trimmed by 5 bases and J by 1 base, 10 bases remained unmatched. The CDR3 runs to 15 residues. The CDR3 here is CSVRQRGGTQETQYF. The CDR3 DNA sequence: TGCAGCGTTCGACAGCGGGGTGGAACCCAAGAGACCCAGTACTTC.

CDR3 sequence (DNA): TGTGCCAGCAGCGTAGGGGCAGGGGGCAAGGTGGAGACCCAGTACTTC. Its protein is CASSVGAGGKVETQYF. The chain links TRBV9 to TRBJ2-5; 8 bases match TRBD1. Germline assignment: CDR1 SGDLS and CDR2 YYNGEE. J gave up 5 bases and V 0 bases, and 9 bases lay outside the gene matches. This CDR3 comprises 16 residues.

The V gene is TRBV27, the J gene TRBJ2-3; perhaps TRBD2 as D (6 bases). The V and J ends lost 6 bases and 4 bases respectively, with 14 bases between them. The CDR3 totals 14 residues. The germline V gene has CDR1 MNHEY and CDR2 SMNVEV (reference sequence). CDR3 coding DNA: TGTGCCAGCAGACTAGCAAGGGAGGCAGATACGCAGTATTTT. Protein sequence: CASRLAREADTQYF.

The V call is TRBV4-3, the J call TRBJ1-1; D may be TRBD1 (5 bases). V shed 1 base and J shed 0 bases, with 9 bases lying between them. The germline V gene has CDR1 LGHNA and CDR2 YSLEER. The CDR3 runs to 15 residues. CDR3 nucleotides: TGCGCCAGCAGCCAAGGCGACAGCCTGAACACTGAAGCTTTCTTT. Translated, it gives CASSQGDSLNTEAFF.